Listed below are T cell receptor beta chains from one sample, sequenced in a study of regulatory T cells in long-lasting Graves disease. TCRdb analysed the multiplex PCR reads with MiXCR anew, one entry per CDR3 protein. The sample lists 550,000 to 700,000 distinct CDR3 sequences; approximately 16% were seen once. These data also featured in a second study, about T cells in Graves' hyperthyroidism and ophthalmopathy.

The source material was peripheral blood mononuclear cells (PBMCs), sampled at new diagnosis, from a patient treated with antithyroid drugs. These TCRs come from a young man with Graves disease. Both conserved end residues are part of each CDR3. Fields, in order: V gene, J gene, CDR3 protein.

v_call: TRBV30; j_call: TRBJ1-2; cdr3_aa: CAWRDRDRGKYGYTF
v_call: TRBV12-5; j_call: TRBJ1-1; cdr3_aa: CASGQGDGSLAFF
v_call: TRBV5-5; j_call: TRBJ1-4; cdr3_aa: CASSWSPGQVNEKLFF
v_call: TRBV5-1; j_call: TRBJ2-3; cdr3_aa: CASREQAELTDTQYF
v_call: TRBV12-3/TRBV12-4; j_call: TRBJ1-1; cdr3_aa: CASRPGQVMNTEAFF
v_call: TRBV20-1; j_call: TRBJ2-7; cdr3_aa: CSAATGTSGRAEQYF
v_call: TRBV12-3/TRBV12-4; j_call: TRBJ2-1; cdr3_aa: CASSSSGASSYNEQFF
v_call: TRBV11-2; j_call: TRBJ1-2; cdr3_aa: CASSSARGQRPYGYTF
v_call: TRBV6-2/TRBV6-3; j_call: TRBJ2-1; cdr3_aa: CASSYIVGSSNEQFF
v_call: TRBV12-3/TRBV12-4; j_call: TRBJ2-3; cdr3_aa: CASRVAGGRTDTQYF
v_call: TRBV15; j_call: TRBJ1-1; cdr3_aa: CATSRGGGRGAFF
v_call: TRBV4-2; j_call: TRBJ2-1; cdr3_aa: CASSQDDVGLAGASYNEQFF
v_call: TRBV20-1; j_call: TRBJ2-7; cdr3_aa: CSAAGTGIFDEQYF
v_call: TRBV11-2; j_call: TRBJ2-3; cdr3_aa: CASSLGAGTQYF
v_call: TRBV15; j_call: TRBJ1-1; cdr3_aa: CATSRNTQTEAFF
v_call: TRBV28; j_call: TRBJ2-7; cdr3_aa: CASRLRSIYEQYF
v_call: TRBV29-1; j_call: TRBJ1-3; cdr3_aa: CSGRVSGNTIYF
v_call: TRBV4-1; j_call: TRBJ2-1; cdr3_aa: CASSQGTIRSSYNEQFF
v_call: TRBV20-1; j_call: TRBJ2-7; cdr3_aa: CSAPGQNSGQFSYEQYF
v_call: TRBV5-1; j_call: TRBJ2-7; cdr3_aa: CASSPGTAEAPWWEQYF
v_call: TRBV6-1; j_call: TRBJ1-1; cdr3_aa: CASSRSTGGNTEAFF
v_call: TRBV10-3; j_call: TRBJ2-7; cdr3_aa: CAISVVTSGTYEQYF
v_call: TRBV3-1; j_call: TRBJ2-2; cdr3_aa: CASSRSGAPGTGELFF
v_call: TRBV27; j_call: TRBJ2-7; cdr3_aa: CASSFGTGLYEQYF
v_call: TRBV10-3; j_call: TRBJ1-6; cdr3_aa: CATIPSLNSPLHF
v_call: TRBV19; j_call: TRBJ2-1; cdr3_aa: CASSSTQTSAVYNEQFF
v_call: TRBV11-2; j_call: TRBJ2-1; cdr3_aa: CASSAGDRRREQFF
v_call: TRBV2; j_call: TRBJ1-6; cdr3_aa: CASSTNLAGNSPLHF
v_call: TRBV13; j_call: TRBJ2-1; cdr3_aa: CASSLGAGNPNEQFF
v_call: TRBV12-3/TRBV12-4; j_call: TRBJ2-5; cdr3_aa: CASSPTSAALKETQYF
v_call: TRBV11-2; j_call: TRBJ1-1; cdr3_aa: CASSARLGSGFTEAFF
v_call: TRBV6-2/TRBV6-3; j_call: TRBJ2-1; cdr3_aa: CASASAFYNEQFF
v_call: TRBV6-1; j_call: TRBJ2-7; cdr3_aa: CATTSGGPREGQYF
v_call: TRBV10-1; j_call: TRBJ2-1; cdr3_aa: CASSAGLAEQFF
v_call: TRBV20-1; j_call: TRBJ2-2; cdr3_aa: CSASHGWAGTGELFF
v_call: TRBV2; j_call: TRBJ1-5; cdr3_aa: CASQKTGNQPQHF
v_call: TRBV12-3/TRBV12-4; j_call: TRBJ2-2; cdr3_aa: CASSLRRDPGELFF
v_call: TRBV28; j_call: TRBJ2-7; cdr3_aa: CASSLVGAGYERYF
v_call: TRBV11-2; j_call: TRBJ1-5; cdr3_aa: CASSLQGAYNQPQHF
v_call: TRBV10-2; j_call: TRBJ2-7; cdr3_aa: CASSEALAPNVEQYF
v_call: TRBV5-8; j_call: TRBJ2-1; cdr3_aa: CASSLETGVNEQFF
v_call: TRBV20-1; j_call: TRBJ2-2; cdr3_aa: CSARALARGTGELFF
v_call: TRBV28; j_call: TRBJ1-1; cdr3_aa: CASSFYRANTEAFF
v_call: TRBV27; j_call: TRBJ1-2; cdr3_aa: CANSLSRGGYTF
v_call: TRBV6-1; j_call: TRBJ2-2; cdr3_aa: CASSEGPRGTGGPGELFF
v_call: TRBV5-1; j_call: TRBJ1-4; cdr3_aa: CASSLDRTNEKLFF
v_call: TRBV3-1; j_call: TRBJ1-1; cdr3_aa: CASSQAEGGSLNTEAFF
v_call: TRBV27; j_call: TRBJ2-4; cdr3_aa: CASRPDFQNIQYF
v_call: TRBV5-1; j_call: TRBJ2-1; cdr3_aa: CASSSLRSGDEQFF
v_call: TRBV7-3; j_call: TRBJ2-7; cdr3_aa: CASSLSSGNHEQYF
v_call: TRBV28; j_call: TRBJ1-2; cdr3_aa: CASSGRGGENYGYTF
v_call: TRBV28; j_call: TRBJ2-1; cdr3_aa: CASSLGQVSYNEQFF
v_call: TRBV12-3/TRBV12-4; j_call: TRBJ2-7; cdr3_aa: CASSPNPGLNYEQYF
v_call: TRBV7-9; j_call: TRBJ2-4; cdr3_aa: CASSPRTGGGGKNIQYF
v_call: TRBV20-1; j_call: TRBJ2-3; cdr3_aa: CSARVSGLADTQYF
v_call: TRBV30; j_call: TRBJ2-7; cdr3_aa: CAWTAGGSSYEQYF
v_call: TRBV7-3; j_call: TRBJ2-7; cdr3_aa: CASSLSPGYEQYF
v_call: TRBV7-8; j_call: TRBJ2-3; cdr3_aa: CASSAPLGGAGAVDTQYF